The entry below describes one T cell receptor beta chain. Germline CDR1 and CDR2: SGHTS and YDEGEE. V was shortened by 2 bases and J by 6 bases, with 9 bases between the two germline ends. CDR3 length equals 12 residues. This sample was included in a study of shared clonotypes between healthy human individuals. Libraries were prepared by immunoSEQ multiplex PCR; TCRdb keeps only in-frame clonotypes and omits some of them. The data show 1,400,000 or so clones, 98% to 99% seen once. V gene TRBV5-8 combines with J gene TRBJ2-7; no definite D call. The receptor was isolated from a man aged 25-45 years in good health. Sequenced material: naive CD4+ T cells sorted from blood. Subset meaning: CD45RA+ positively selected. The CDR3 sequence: CASSLFRTEQYF. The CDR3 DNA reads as TGTGCCAGCAGCTTATTTCGAACCGAGCAGTACTTC.